This is a list of T cell receptor beta chains from one sample in a study of shared clonotypes between healthy human individuals. Profiled with immunoSEQ multiplex PCR; TCRdb holds only in-frame clones, not every one. The repertoire has around 1.9 million clones, roughly 93% of them found once; the top ten carry more than 1.5%. The source material was naive CD8+ T cells from PBMCs. Every receptor here comes from a man aged 18 to 30 in good health. Some clones in this sample may be carry-over from other donors' samples. CDR3s include the opening cysteine and the closing phenylalanine or tryptophan. D genes are given only for firm matches. Some rows mark clone size as missing; the rest say once, few, many or name a class of expanded clone.

D gene: -; J gene: TRBJ2-3; V gene: TRBV5-5; clone size: once; CDR3 DNA: TGTGCCAGCAGCTTGGTAGCAGGCACAGATACGCAGTATTTT; CDR3 protein: CASSLVAGTDTQYF
D gene: TRBD2; J gene: TRBJ2-7; V gene: TRBV10-1; clone size: few; CDR3 DNA: TGCGCCAGCAGCAGCGGGAGGTGGTACGAGCAGTACTTC; CDR3 protein: CASSSGRWYEQYF
D gene: -; J gene: TRBJ2-7; V gene: TRBV7-9; clone size: -; CDR3 DNA: TGTGCCAGCACTCACAGCGGAGGCTCCTACGAGCAGTACTTC; CDR3 protein: CASTHSGGSYEQYF
D gene: TRBD1; J gene: TRBJ2-2; V gene: TRBV9; clone size: -; CDR3 DNA: TGTGCCAGCACCCCAACAGGGGGGAACACCGGGGAGCTGTTTTTT; CDR3 protein: CASTPTGGNTGELFF
D gene: -; J gene: TRBJ1-3; V gene: TRBV10-3; clone size: -; CDR3 DNA: TGTGCCACCCTACTTGGCGCTGGAAACACCATATATTTT; CDR3 protein: CATLLGAGNTIYF
D gene: TRBD1; J gene: TRBJ1-5; V gene: TRBV19; clone size: -; CDR3 DNA: TGTGCCAGTTCGACAGGGAGCCAGCCCCAGCATTTT; CDR3 protein: CASSTGSQPQHF
D gene: TRBD2; J gene: TRBJ2-5; V gene: TRBV19; clone size: -; CDR3 DNA: TGTGCCAGTAGTGCGGGACATAGGACTAGCGGGAGCTGGGAGACCCAGTACTTC; CDR3 protein: CASSAGHRTSGSWETQYF
D gene: -; J gene: TRBJ2-7; V gene: TRBV28; clone size: -; CDR3 DNA: TGTGCCAGCAGTTTATACAGGTCCCGCTACGAGCAGTACTTC; CDR3 protein: CASSLYRSRYEQYF
D gene: -; J gene: TRBJ2-1; V gene: TRBV14; clone size: -; CDR3 DNA: TGTGCCAGCAGCCTGCTACCAGGGACTGAGCAGTTCTTC; CDR3 protein: CASSLLPGTEQFF
D gene: -; J gene: TRBJ2-1; V gene: TRBV29-1; clone size: -; CDR3 DNA: TGCAGCGTTGAAAAGGGAAGGGGGGAATCCTACAATGAGCAGTTCTTC; CDR3 protein: CSVEKGRGESYNEQFF
D gene: -; J gene: TRBJ1-2; V gene: TRBV30; clone size: -; CDR3 DNA: TGTGCCTGGGGACAGAATCTCTATGGCTACACCTTC; CDR3 protein: CAWGQNLYGYTF
D gene: -; J gene: TRBJ1-1; V gene: TRBV27; clone size: -; CDR3 DNA: TGTGCCAGCAGTCCCTCCGTGGGGCAAATGAACACTGAAGCTTTCTTT; CDR3 protein: CASSPSVGQMNTEAFF
D gene: TRBD2; J gene: TRBJ2-7; V gene: TRBV28; clone size: -; CDR3 DNA: TGTGCCAGCAGTTGGGGACTAGCCGGCTACGAGCAGTACTTC; CDR3 protein: CASSWGLAGYEQYF
D gene: TRBD2; J gene: TRBJ2-3; V gene: TRBV4-2; clone size: -; CDR3 DNA: TGTGCCAGCAGCCAAAAGGGGCTAGCGGGAGGGCCTTTTGTAACAGATACGCAGTATTTT; CDR3 protein: CASSQKGLAGGPFVTDTQYF
D gene: -; J gene: TRBJ2-5; V gene: TRBV19; clone size: -; CDR3 DNA: TGTGCCAGTAGTATAGGGGAAGAGACCCAGTACTTC; CDR3 protein: CASSIGEETQYF